The 18 T cell receptor beta chains presented below share a single source sample, sequenced in a study of T cell repertoires in cytomegalovirus infection. TCRdb called the reads again in MiXCR, with one record for every CDR3 protein. The data contain fewer than 350,000 distinct CDR3 sequences, about a sixth of them singletons. The sequenced sample was PBMCs. These receptor sequences come from a human donor in good health (CMV status not recorded). Some clones in this sample may be carry-over from other donors' samples.

The CDR3 is CASSSPQGNQYEQYF. DNA of the CDR3: TGCGCCAGCAGCTCACCTCAGGGGAATCAATACGAGCAGTACTTC. The V call is TRBV5-1, the J call TRBJ2-7; a possible D gene is TRBD1 (6 bases). The V end lost 3 bases, the J end lost 4 bases, and 17 bases lay between the germline ends. The germline V gene encodes CDR1 SGHRS and CDR2 YFSETQ. The length of the CDR3 is 15 residues.

This clonotype was found many times. The rearrangement uses TRBV28 and TRBJ1-1, with D possibly matching TRBD1 (5 bases). The germline V gene has CDR1 MDHEN and CDR2 SYDVKM. The CDR3 runs to 13 residues. The V and J ends lost 6 bases and 0 bases respectively, with 8 bases between them. CDR3: CASSGGVNTEAFF. The DNA for the CDR3 is TGTGCCAGCAGCGGGGGGGTGAACACTGAAGCTTTCTTT.

The chain has TRBV5-1 and TRBJ2-2; 10 bases map to TRBD1. Looked up from germline, CDR1 is SGHRS and CDR2 is YFSETQ. V lost 4 bases to trimming and J lost 3 bases; unmatched junction nucleotides: 6. This CDR3 has 16 amino acids. DNA for the CDR3: TGCGCCAGCAGCCCGGGGACAGGGGTGGACACCGGGGAGCTGTTTTTT. It encodes CASSPGTGVDTGELFF.

The genes are TRBV10-3 and TRBJ2-5; D possibly corresponds to TRBD2 (5 bases). CDR3 size: 14 residues. V was clipped by 2 bases and J by 7 bases, with 14 bases between them. CDR1 and CDR2 (germline): ENHRY, SYGVKD. The CDR3 region has the DNA TGTGCCATCAGTGAGGCTCCCCCAGGAGGGACCCAGTACTTC. Translation: CAISEAPPGGTQYF.

In its sample, this clonotype was seen a few times. The rearrangement uses TRBV9 and TRBJ1-5; 7 bases agree with TRBD1. This CDR3 has 14 amino acids. Germline V gene sequence: CDR1 SGDLS, CDR2 YYNGEE. V was pared by 7 bases and J by 1 base, with 5 bases of the junction left unmatched. This CDR3 reads CASSTGASNQPQHF. The CDR3, as DNA: TGTGCCAGCTCAACAGGGGCCAGCAATCAGCCCCAGCATTTT.

The rearrangement joins TRBV4-1 to TRBJ1-2; D might be TRBD1 (5 bases). V lost 0 bases and J lost 3, with 8 bases in between. This CDR3 contains 14 residues. Germline lookup yields CDR1 MGHRA and CDR2 YSYEKL. The CDR3 sequence: CASSQDLGDYGYTF. The CDR3 DNA is TGCGCCAGCAGCCAAGATCTGGGGGACTATGGCTACACCTTC.

This clonotype was seen a handful of times. Here the CDR3 DNA reads TGTGCCAGCAGTTTTCTCCCTACGGGGGCCGAGCAGTTCTTC. Its protein is CASSFLPTGAEQFF. The chain couples TRBV28 to TRBJ2-1; either TRBD1 or TRBD2 may fit D (6 bases each). The CDR3 contains 14 residues. Trimming removed 3 bases at V and 10 bases at J, with 16 bases between. The germline V gene encodes CDR1 MDHEN and CDR2 SYDVKM.

This clonotype was counted only a few times. This chain links TRBV19 with TRBJ2-1; 9 nucleotides align to TRBD2. The germline CDR1 and CDR2 sequences are LNHDA and SQIVND (reference sequence). The CDR3 contains 14 residues. V was pared by 7 bases and J by 6 bases, with 7 bases of the junction left unmatched. The CDR3 spells CASIRGGASNEQFF. The CDR3 DNA reads as TGTGCCAGTATTCGCGGGGGGGCATCCAATGAGCAGTTCTTC.

The V and J genes are TRBV29-1 and TRBJ1-1, with 8 positions matching TRBD1. Germline CDR1 and CDR2: SQVTM and ANQGSEA. Trimming cost V 6 bases and J 3 bases; bases outside gene matches: 15. CDR3 size: 16 residues. CDR3: CSVVPRIIRGHTEAFF. DNA of the CDR3: TGCAGCGTGGTGCCTCGGATTATCAGGGGGCACACTGAAGCTTTCTTT.

The V call is TRBV4-3, the J call TRBJ2-1; 16 nucleotides line up with TRBD2. CDR1 and CDR2 (germline): LGHNA, YSLEER. There are 18 residues in the CDR3. Trimming cost V 0 bases and J 9 bases; bases outside gene matches: 8. The CDR3 region has the DNA TGCGCCAGCAGCCAAGAGGGACTAGCGGGGGGGCGGTCGGGTGAGCAGTTCTTC. This sequence encodes CASSQEGLAGGRSGEQFF.

This clonotype has just a few counts. This chain links TRBV7-9 with TRBJ2-5, with D uncertain. CDR1 and CDR2 from the germline V gene are SEHNR and FQNEAQ (reference sequence). The CDR3 loop spans 13 amino acids. Trimming removed 4 bases at V and 5 bases at J, with 11 bases between. The CDR3, as DNA: TGTGCCAGCAGCTCAAGGGAAGGGGAGACCCAGTACTTC. Translating gives CASSSREGETQYF.

This clonotype was detected ten times or more. V is TRBV28 and J is TRBJ1-1; the D gene is possibly TRBD1 (5 bases). Germline V CDR1 and CDR2: MDHEN, SYDVKM. The V end was cut by 2 bases, the J end by 1 base, with 11 bases between. The CDR3 is 15 residues long. The CDR3 bases are TGTGCCAGCAGTTTACCCGGGACCGGGAACACTGAAGCTTTCTTT. This gives the protein CASSLPGTGNTEAFF. Supplemented by reference TRBV28 and TRBJ1-1, the full variable domain reads DVKVTQSSRYLVKRTGEKVFLECVQDMDHENMFWYRQDPGLGLRLIYFSYDVKMKEKGDIPEGYSVSREKKERFSLILESASTNQTSMYLCASSLPGTGNTEAFFGQGTRLTVV.

The J gene is TRBJ2-3, the V gene TRBV10-3; 9 nucleotides match TRBD2. Trimming at V came to 5 bases and at J to 4 bases, leaving 7 bases not matched to a gene. The CDR3 consists of 15 residues. Germline CDR1 reads ENHRY; CDR2 reads SYGVKD. CDR3 DNA sequence: TGTGCCATCAGTCTCGGGACTAGCTCCGCAGATACGCAGTATTTT. The encoded protein is CAISLGTSSADTQYF.

This clonotype was seen a few times. The chain combines TRBV11-3 with TRBJ1-1; no firm D call. V gave up 1 base and J gave up 6 bases, with 21 bases separating them. The CDR3 consists of 17 residues. Germline V gene data show CDR1 as SGHNT and CDR2 as YENEEA. CDR3 bases: TGTGCCAGCAGCTTAGCCCTACATATACACTGGGTGGCTGAAGCTTTCTTT. Translating gives CASSLALHIHWVAEAFF.

This clonotype has just a few counts. This chain connects TRBV7-4 to TRBJ2-5, with 8 bases aligning to TRBD2. The V segment lost 5 bases and the J segment 7 bases; nucleotides outside the gene matches: 9. From germline, CDR1 is SGHVT and CDR2 SQSDAQ. The CDR3 loop spans 14 amino acids. CDR3 sequence reads: CASSQRGLGGTQYF. The CDR3 DNA follows: TGTGCCAGCAGCCAGAGGGGACTAGGGGGGACCCAGTACTTC.

This clonotype was detected a few times. The rearrangement joins TRBV5-6 to TRBJ2-1; D gene uncertain. From germline, CDR1 is SGHDT and CDR2 YYEEEE. With 1 base removed from V and 5 bases from J, the gap between germline ends came to 7 bases. The CDR3 is 13 amino acids. CDR3 coding DNA: TGTGCCAGCAGCTTGTTAAAGGACAATGAGCAGTTCTTC. Its translation: CASSLLKDNEQFF.

The chain links TRBV20-1 to TRBJ2-2; tentatively, D is TRBD1 or TRBD2 (6 bases each). CDR3 size: 15 residues. Germline CDR1 reads DFQATT; CDR2 reads SNEGSKA (reference sequence). Trimming cost V 0 bases and J 7 bases, with 15 bases left between them. In nucleotides, the CDR3 is TGCAGTGCTAGAGATTTTAGGGGGGCGGGCGGGGAGCTGTTTTTT. Protein sequence: CSARDFRGAGGELFF.

This rearrangement joins TRBV5-4 to TRBJ2-5; D is ambiguous. Trimming pared 2 bases from V and 5 bases from J, leaving 13 bases between. The germline V gene encodes CDR1 SGHNT and CDR2 YYREEE (reference sequence). This CDR3 has 14 residues. In nucleotides, the CDR3 is TGTGCCAGCAGCTTAATCAGTTCTCGGGAGACCCAGTACTTC. Translated: CASSLISSRETQYF.